These T cell receptor beta chains were read from a single sample in a study of a mutant IDH1 vaccine in newly diagnosed glioma. Their cognate antigens are unknown. Profiled with immunoSEQ multiplex PCR; TCRdb holds only in-frame clones, not every one. In the table there are some 60,000 clones, around 81% of which are singletons. The sample in question was PBMCs, obtained from a glioma patient whose treatment included an IDH1 peptide vaccine. The receptors stem from a man in his forties with glioma. Both conserved end residues are part of each CDR3. The order of the fields is V gene, clone size, J gene, CDR3 length, D gene, CDR3 protein, CDR3 DNA. The D gene is left open where the match is weak. A clone size is listed for some rows: how often the clone was seen (once, few, many), or a class if it is expanded.

V: TRBV6-5
size: .
J: TRBJ1-2
length: 13
D: .
CDR3: CASSYSGGRGYTF
DNA: TGTGCCAGCAGTTACTCTGGAGGAAGAGGCTACACCTTC

V: TRBV4-2
size: once
J: TRBJ2-2
length: 15
D: TRBD2
CDR3: CASSPLAGDTGELFF
DNA: TGTGCCAGCAGCCCACTAGCGGGAGACACCGGGGAGCTGTTTTTT

V: TRBV9
size: once
J: TRBJ1-2
length: 12
D: .
CDR3: CASSVVGYGYTF
DNA: TGTGCCAGCAGCGTAGTCGGCTATGGCTACACCTTC

V: TRBV7-2
size: .
J: TRBJ2-5
length: 16
D: .
CDR3: CASSPRRRGPGETQYF
DNA: TGTGCCAGCAGCCCCCGGAGGAGGGGGCCGGGAGAGACCCAGTACTTC

V: TRBV18
size: few
J: TRBJ1-5
length: 15
D: .
CDR3: CASSPSGVDNQPQHF
DNA: TGTGCCAGCTCACCGTCAGGGGTTGACAATCAGCCCCAGCATTTT

V: TRBV15
size: .
J: TRBJ2-7
length: 15
D: .
CDR3: CATSSLPRGTYEQYF
DNA: TGTGCCACCAGCAGCTTACCGAGGGGGACCTACGAGCAGTACTTC

V: TRBV7-9
size: .
J: TRBJ1-2
length: 13
D: .
CDR3: CASSLVSMDGYTF
DNA: TGTGCCAGCAGCTTAGTGAGTATGGACGGCTACACCTTC

V: TRBV29-1
size: .
J: TRBJ2-6
length: 16
D: .
CDR3: CSVANFGGSGANVLTF
DNA: TGCAGCGTTGCAAATTTTGGAGGATCGGGGGCCAACGTCCTGACTTTC

V: TRBV5-4
size: .
J: TRBJ2-3
length: 14
D: TRBD1
CDR3: CANTDRGSTDTQYF
DNA: TGTGCCAACACGGACAGGGGGAGCACAGATACGCAGTATTTT

V: TRBV12-2
size: once
J: TRBJ2-1
length: 16
D: .
CDR3: CASRSPDRGANNEQFF
DNA: TGTGCAAGTCGCTCTCCGGACAGGGGCGCGAACAATGAGCAGTTCTTC

V: TRBV5-1
size: .
J: TRBJ1-1
length: 16
D: .
CDR3: CASSLGQAFLNTEAFF
DNA: TGCGCCAGCAGCTTAGGGCAGGCCTTCCTGAACACTGAAGCTTTCTTT

V: TRBV30
size: .
J: TRBJ1-1
length: 14
D: .
CDR3: CAWSRPASYTEAFF
DNA: TGTGCCTGGAGTCGCCCGGCGAGCTACACTGAAGCTTTCTTT

V: TRBV7-3
size: .
J: TRBJ1-6
length: 14
D: .
CDR3: CASSLEQLGSPLHF
DNA: TGTGCCAGCAGCTTGGAACAGTTAGGTTCACCCCTCCACTTT

V: TRBV4-1
size: .
J: TRBJ2-6
length: 18
D: TRBD2
CDR3: CASSQSPGGNSGANVLTF
DNA: TGCGCCAGCAGCCAATCGCCGGGGGGGAACTCTGGGGCCAACGTCCTGACTTTC

V: TRBV19
size: .
J: TRBJ1-1
length: 14
D: TRBD1
CDR3: CASSVDRAVTEAFF
DNA: TGTGCCAGTAGTGTGGACAGGGCTGTCACTGAAGCTTTCTTT

V: TRBV2
size: .
J: TRBJ2-3
length: 15
D: TRBD1
CDR3: CASSIRDRRTDTQYF
DNA: TGTGCCAGCAGTATACGGGACAGGCGCACAGATACGCAGTATTTT

V: TRBV6-5
size: .
J: TRBJ2-1
length: 14
D: .
CDR3: CASSYRAGHNEQFF
DNA: TGTGCCAGCAGTTACCGGGCAGGTCACAATGAGCAGTTCTTC

V: TRBV6-1
size: .
J: TRBJ2-3
length: 15
D: .
CDR3: CASREVRGSTDTQYF
DNA: TGTGCCAGCAGAGAAGTTCGGGGCAGCACAGATACGCAGTATTTT

V: TRBV2
size: .
J: TRBJ2-7
length: 13
D: .
CDR3: CASSREDSYEQYF
DNA: TGTGCCAGCAGTCGAGAGGACTCCTACGAGCAGTACTTC

V: TRBV7-6
size: .
J: TRBJ1-2
length: 16
D: TRBD1
CDR3: CASSLYAGDRPYGYTF
DNA: TGTGCCAGCAGCTTATACGCCGGGGACAGACCTTATGGCTACACCTTC

V: TRBV4-3
size: .
J: TRBJ2-7
length: 16
D: TRBD2
CDR3: CASSQDVSGASYEQYF
DNA: TGCGCCAGCAGCCAAGATGTAAGCGGGGCGTCCTACGAGCAGTACTTC

V: TRBV30
size: .
J: TRBJ1-2
length: 14
D: .
CDR3: CAWSPGGRNYGYTF
DNA: TGTGCCTGGAGTCCGGGGGGCCGCAACTATGGCTACACCTTC

V: TRBV7-2
size: .
J: TRBJ2-3
length: 14
D: .
CDR3: CASSSTRASDTQYF
DNA: TGTGCCAGCAGCTCGACTAGGGCCTCGGATACGCAGTATTTT

V: TRBV7-2
size: .
J: TRBJ1-2
length: 14
D: .
CDR3: CASSLGQGRIGYTF
DNA: TGTGCCAGCAGCTTAGGGCAGGGAAGGATTGGCTACACCTTC

V: TRBV9
size: few
J: TRBJ2-5
length: 14
D: TRBD2
CDR3: CASNSLAGGETQYF
DNA: TGTGCCAGCAACTCTCTAGCGGGAGGTGAGACCCAGTACTTC

V: TRBV9
size: .
J: TRBJ2-1
length: 16
D: TRBD2
CDR3: CASSVGLAGASNEQFF
DNA: TGTGCCAGCAGCGTAGGACTAGCGGGAGCGTCCAATGAGCAGTTCTTC

V: TRBV18
size: .
J: TRBJ2-5
length: 17
D: .
CDR3: CASSPLFQGGLQETQYF
DNA: TGTGCCAGCTCACCACTTTTCCAGGGGGGACTCCAAGAGACCCAGTACTTC

V: TRBV30
size: .
J: TRBJ1-2
length: 14
D: .
CDR3: CAWSVRTPLYGYTF
DNA: TGTGCCTGGAGTGTAAGGACCCCCCTCTATGGCTACACCTTC

V: TRBV30
size: few
J: TRBJ1-4
length: 14
D: .
CDR3: CAWSPLGQYEKLFF
DNA: TGTGCCTGGAGTCCGCTCGGACAGTATGAAAAACTGTTTTTT

V: TRBV5-5
size: .
J: TRBJ1-2
length: 12
D: .
CDR3: CASSLGYYGYTF
DNA: TGTGCCAGCAGCTTGGGGTACTATGGCTACACCTTC

V: TRBV30
size: once
J: TRBJ2-2
length: 15
D: .
CDR3: CAWARIVGEAGELFF
DNA: TGTGCCTGGGCCAGGATCGTTGGAGAGGCCGGGGAGCTGTTTTTT

V: TRBV7-7
size: .
J: TRBJ2-3
length: 15
D: TRBD2
CDR3: CASSPGTSGTDTQYF
DNA: TGTGCTAGCAGCCCCGGGACTAGCGGCACAGATACGCAGTATTTT

V: TRBV7-6
size: .
J: TRBJ2-2
length: 13
D: .
CDR3: CASSLEGHHRLFF
DNA: TGTGCCAGCAGCTTAGAGGGACACCATCGGCTGTTTTTT

V: TRBV19
size: .
J: TRBJ2-5
length: 14
D: .
CDR3: CASRRTAYQETQYF
DNA: TGTGCCAGTAGAAGGACAGCCTACCAAGAGACCCAGTACTTC

V: TRBV5-4
size: .
J: TRBJ2-5
length: 14
D: .
CDR3: CASSPMTEKETQYF
DNA: TGTGCCAGCAGCCCGATGACAGAGAAAGAGACCCAGTACTTC

V: TRBV10-1
size: .
J: TRBJ2-7
length: 12
D: .
CDR3: CASRASSYEQYF
DNA: TGCGCCAGCAGGGCCAGCTCCTACGAGCAGTACTTC

V: TRBV6-5
size: once
J: TRBJ1-4
length: 11
D: .
CDR3: CASRSNEKLFF
DNA: TGTGCCAGCAGAAGTAATGAAAAACTGTTTTTT

V: TRBV10-3
size: .
J: TRBJ2-7
length: 14
D: .
CDR3: CAISESMGAYEQYF
DNA: TGTGCCATCAGTGAGTCAATGGGGGCCTACGAGCAGTACTTC

V: TRBV10-2
size: .
J: TRBJ2-3
length: 11
D: .
CDR3: CASSVPDTQYF
DNA: TGCGCCAGCAGTGTCCCAGATACGCAGTATTTT

V: TRBV27
size: .
J: TRBJ2-7
length: 14
D: TRBD1
CDR3: CASRTGGAPPEQYF
DNA: TGTGCCAGCAGGACAGGGGGGGCCCCCCCTGAGCAGTACTTC

V: TRBV2
size: .
J: TRBJ2-7
length: 13
D: TRBD1
CDR3: CASRRDRGYEQYF
DNA: TGTGCCAGCAGGCGGGACAGGGGTTACGAGCAGTACTTC

V: TRBV13
size: .
J: TRBJ2-1
length: 16
D: TRBD2
CDR3: CASSLGPTSGHNEQFF
DNA: TGTGCCAGCAGCTTAGGCCCGACTAGCGGGCACAATGAGCAGTTCTTC

V: TRBV29-1
size: .
J: TRBJ2-7
length: 13
D: .
CDR3: CSVEAGVPYEQYF
DNA: TGCAGCGTTGAGGCAGGGGTCCCCTACGAGCAGTACTTC

V: TRBV9
size: .
J: TRBJ2-7
length: 15
D: TRBD2
CDR3: CASQTGAGVGGEQYF
DNA: TGTGCCAGCCAGACCGGGGCGGGAGTAGGAGGTGAGCAGTACTTC

V: TRBV30
size: .
J: TRBJ2-7
length: 11
D: .
CDR3: CAWGKGYEQYF
DNA: TGTGCCTGGGGGAAGGGGTACGAGCAGTACTTC

V: TRBV18
size: .
J: TRBJ2-2
length: 15
D: .
CDR3: CASSPTGLNTGELFF
DNA: TGTGCCAGCTCTCCGACAGGTTTGAACACCGGGGAGCTGTTTTTT

V: TRBV25-1
size: .
J: TRBJ1-3
length: 18
D: TRBD1
CDR3: CASSDVNRLQGRTDTIYF
DNA: TGTGCCAGCAGTGACGTAAACCGATTACAGGGGCGGACAGACACCATATATTTT

V: TRBV21-1
size: .
J: TRBJ1-1
length: 14
D: .
CDR3: CASSKEGGHTEAFF
DNA: TGTGCCAGCAGCAAAGAGGGGGGCCACACTGAAGCTTTCTTT

V: TRBV11-3
size: .
J: TRBJ1-3
length: 14
D: .
CDR3: CASSYGPLGNTIYF
DNA: TGTGCCAGCAGTTACGGGCCCTTGGGAAACACCATATATTTT

V: TRBV4-3
size: .
J: TRBJ1-1
length: 13
D: .
CDR3: CASSQDGGSEAFF
DNA: TGCGCCAGCAGCCAAGATGGCGGGTCTGAAGCTTTCTTT

V: TRBV4-3
size: once
J: TRBJ1-2
length: 15
D: .
CDR3: CASSQFSTTGYGYTF
DNA: TGCGCCAGCAGCCAATTTTCGACGACGGGTTATGGCTACACCTTC

V: TRBV7-2
size: .
J: TRBJ1-2
length: 15
D: .
CDR3: CASSSPDISNYGYTF
DNA: TGTGCCAGCAGCTCCCCGGACATTTCTAACTATGGCTACACCTTC

V: TRBV11-2
size: .
J: TRBJ2-1
length: 17
D: TRBD2
CDR3: CASSLVLASGLGNEQFF
DNA: TGTGCCAGCAGCTTAGTTCTGGCTAGCGGTCTGGGCAATGAGCAGTTCTTC

V: TRBV19
size: once
J: TRBJ2-3
length: 14
D: .
CDR3: CASSKVTGTDTQYF
DNA: TGTGCCAGTAGTAAGGTGACGGGCACAGATACGCAGTATTTT